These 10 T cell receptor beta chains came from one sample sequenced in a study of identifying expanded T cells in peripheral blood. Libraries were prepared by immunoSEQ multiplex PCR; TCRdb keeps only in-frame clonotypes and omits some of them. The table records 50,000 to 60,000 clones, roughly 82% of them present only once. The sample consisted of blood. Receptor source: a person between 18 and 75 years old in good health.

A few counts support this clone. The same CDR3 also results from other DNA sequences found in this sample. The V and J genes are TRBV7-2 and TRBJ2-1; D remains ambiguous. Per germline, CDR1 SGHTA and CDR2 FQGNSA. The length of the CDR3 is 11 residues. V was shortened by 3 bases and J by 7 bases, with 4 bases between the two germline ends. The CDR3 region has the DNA TGTGCCAGCAGCTTGCTGAATGAGCAGTTCTTC. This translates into CASSLLNEQFF.

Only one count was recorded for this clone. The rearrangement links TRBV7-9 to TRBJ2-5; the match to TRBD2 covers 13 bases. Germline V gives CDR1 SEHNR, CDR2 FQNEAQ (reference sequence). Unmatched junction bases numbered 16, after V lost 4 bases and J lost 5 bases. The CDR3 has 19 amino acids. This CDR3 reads CASSSLAGLAGYVLETQYF. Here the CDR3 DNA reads TGTGCCAGCAGCTCCCTAGCGGGACTAGCGGGGTATGTTCTGGAGACCCAGTACTTC.

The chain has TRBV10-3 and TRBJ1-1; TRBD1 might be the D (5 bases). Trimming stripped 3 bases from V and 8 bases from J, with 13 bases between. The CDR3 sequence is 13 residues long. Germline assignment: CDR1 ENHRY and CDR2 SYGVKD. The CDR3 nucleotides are TGTGCCATCAGTGAATCATGGGGGATCGAAGCTTTCTTT. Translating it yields CAISESWGIEAFF.

The CDR3 region has the DNA TGTGCCGGTAGAGGGGACAGGGCGATTCAGACCCAGTACTTC. This encodes CAGRGDRAIQTQYF. The rearrangement joins TRBV2 to TRBJ2-5; the match to TRBD1 covers 9 bases. The CDR3 has 14 residues. Germline assignment: CDR1 SNHLY and CDR2 FYNNEI. V dropped 11 bases and J dropped 6; count of bases not matched to a gene: 13.

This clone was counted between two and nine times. This CDR3 reads CASSLESTGTGGRGTEAFF. CDR3 in DNA: TGTGCCAGCAGCTTAGAATCTACCGGGACAGGGGGACGAGGAACTGAAGCTTTCTTT. This chain uses TRBV11-2 with TRBJ1-1, with 11 bases that match TRBD1. V gave up 0 bases and J gave up 5 bases; unmatched junction bases: 14. Per the germline V gene, CDR1 is SGHAT and CDR2 is FQNNGV. There are 19 residues in the CDR3.

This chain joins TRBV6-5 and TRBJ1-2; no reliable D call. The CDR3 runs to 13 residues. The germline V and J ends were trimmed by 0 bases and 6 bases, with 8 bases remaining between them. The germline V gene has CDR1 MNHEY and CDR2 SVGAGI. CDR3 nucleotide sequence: TGTGCCAGCAGTTACTCGATCCGTAATGGCTACACCTTC. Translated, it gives CASSYSIRNGYTF.

The CDR3 loop is CASSWPGGRAGNEQFF. The CDR3 bases are TGTGCCAGCAGCTGGCCGGGCGGGAGGGCTGGAAATGAGCAGTTCTTC. V gene TRBV5-4 combines with J gene TRBJ2-1, with 9 bases aligning to TRBD2. Germline V gives CDR1 SGHNT, CDR2 YYREEE (reference sequence). The CDR3 consists of 16 residues. V shed 3 bases and J 7 bases; nucleotides not matched to a gene: 11.

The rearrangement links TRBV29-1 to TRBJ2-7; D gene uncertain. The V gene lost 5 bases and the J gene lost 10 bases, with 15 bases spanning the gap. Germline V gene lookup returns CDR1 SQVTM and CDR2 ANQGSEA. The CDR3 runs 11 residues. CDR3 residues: CSVWATAHQYF. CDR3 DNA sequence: TGCAGCGTTTGGGCGACGGCCCACCAGTACTTC.

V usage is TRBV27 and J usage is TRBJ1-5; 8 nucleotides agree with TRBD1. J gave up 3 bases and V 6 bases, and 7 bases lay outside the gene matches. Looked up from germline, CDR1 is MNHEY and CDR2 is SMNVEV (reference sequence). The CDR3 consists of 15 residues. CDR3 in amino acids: CASRAGQGHNQPQHF. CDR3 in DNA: TGTGCCAGCAGGGCCGGACAGGGCCACAATCAGCCCCAGCATTTT.

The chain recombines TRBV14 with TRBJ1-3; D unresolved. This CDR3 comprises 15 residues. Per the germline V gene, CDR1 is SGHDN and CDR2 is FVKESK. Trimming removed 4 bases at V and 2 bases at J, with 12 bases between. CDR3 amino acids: CASSPSRVAGNTIYF. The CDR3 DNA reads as TGTGCCAGCAGCCCCTCCCGGGTAGCTGGAAACACCATATATTTT.